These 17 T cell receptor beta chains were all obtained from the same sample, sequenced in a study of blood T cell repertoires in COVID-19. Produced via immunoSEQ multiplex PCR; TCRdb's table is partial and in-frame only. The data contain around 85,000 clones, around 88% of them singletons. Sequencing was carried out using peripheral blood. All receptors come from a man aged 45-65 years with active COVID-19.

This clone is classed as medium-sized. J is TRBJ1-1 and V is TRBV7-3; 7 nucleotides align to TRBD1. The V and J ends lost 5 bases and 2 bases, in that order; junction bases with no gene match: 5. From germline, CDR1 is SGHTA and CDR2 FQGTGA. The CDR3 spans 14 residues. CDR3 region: CASSLNRGNTEAFF. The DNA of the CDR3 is TGTGCCAGCAGCCTCAACAGGGGTAACACTGAAGCTTTCTTT. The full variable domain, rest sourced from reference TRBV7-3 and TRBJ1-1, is GAGVSQTPSNKVTEKGKYVELRCDPISGHTALYWYRQSLGQGPEFLIYFQGTGAADDSGLPNDRFFAVRPEGSVSTLKIQRTERGDSAVYLCASSLNRGNTEAFFGQGTRLTVV.

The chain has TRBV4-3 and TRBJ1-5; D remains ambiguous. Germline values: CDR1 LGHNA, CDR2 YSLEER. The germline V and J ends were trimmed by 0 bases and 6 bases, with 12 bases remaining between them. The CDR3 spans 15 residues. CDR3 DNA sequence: TGCGCCAGCAGCCAAGATCCTGGTTCGCGTCAGCCCCAGCATTTT. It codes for CASSQDPGSRQPQHF.

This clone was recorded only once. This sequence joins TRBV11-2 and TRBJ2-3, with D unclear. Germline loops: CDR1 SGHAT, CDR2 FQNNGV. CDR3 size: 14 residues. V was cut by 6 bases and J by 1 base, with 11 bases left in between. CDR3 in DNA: TGTGCCAGCAGTCGCCTAGTGGGCACAGATACGCAGTATTTT. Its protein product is CASSRLVGTDTQYF.

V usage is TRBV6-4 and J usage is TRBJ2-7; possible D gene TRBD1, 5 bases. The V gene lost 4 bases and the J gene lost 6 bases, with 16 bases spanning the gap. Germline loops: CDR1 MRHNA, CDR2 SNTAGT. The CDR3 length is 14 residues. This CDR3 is CASSAEPQGLEQYF. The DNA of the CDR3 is TGTGCCAGCAGTGCCGAACCTCAGGGTCTCGAGCAGTACTTC.

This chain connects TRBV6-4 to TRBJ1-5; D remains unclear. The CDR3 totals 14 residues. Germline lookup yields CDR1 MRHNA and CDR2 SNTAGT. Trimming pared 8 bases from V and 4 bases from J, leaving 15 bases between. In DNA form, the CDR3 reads TGTGCCAGCCCCGGTTGGGCATATAATCAGCCCCAGCATTTT. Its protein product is CASPGWAYNQPQHF.

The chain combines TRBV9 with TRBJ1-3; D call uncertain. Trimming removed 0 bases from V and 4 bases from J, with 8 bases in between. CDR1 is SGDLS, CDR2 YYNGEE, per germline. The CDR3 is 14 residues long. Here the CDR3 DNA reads TGTGCCAGCAGCGTAGCCCATACAGGAAACACCATATATTTT. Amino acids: CASSVAHTGNTIYF.

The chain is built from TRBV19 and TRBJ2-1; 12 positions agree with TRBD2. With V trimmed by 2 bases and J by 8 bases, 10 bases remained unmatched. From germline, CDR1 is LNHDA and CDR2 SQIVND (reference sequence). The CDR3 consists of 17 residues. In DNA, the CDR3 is TGTGCCAGTAGTATAAGGACTAGCGGGATTTCCAGCGATGAGCAGTTCTTC. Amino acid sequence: CASSIRTSGISSDEQFF.

This CDR3 is CASSHRGEKLFF. The DNA of the CDR3 is TGTGCCAGCAGTCACCGGGGTGAAAAACTGTTTTTT. J is TRBJ1-4 and V is TRBV28; D remains unclear. V was cut by 5 bases and J by 7 bases, with 8 bases left in between. The CDR3 length is 12 residues. Germline V gives CDR1 MDHEN, CDR2 SYDVKM.

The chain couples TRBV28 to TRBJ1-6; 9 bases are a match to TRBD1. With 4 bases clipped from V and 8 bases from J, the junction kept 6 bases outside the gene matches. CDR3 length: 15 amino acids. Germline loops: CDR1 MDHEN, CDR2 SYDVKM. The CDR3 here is CASSSDRGLDSPLHF. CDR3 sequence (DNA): TGTGCCAGCAGTTCGGACAGGGGCTTGGATTCACCCCTCCACTTT.

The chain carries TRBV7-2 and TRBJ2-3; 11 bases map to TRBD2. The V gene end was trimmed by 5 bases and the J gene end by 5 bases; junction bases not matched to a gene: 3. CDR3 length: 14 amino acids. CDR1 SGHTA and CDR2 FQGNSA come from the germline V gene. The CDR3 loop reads CASSPGLAEDTQYF. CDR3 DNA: TGTGCCAGCAGCCCGGGACTAGCGGAAGATACGCAGTATTTT.

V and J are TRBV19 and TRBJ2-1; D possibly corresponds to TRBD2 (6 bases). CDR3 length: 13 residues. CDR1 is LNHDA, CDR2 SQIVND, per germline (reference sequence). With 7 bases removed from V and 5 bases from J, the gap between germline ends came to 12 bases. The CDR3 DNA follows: TGTGCCAGTAAAAGAGGAGGGGACAATGAGCAGTTCTTC. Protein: CASKRGGDNEQFF.

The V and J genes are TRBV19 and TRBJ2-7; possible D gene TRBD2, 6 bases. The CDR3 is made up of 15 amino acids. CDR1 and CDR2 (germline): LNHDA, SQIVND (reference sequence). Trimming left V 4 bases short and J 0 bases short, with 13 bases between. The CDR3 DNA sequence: TGTGCCAGTAGTAAGCTCGGCGGGATCTCCTACGAGCAGTACTTC. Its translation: CASSKLGGISYEQYF.

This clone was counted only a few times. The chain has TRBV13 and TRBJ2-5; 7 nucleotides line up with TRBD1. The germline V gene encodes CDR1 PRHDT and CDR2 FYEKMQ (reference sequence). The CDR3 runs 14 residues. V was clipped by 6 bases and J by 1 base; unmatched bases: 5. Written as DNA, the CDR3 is TGTGCCAGCAGGAAAACAGGGGCCCAAGAGACCCAGTACTTC. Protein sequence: CASRKTGAQETQYF.

CDR3 region: CASRPKADRYYEQYF. The CDR3 nucleotides are TGTGCCAGTAGGCCGAAGGCGGACAGGTACTACGAGCAGTACTTC. The chain links TRBV19 to TRBJ2-7, with 7 bases aligning to TRBD1. The CDR3 is made up of 15 amino acids. Trimming at V came to 6 bases and at J to 3 bases, leaving 11 bases not matched to a gene. CDR1 LNHDA and CDR2 SQIVND come from the germline V gene (reference sequence).

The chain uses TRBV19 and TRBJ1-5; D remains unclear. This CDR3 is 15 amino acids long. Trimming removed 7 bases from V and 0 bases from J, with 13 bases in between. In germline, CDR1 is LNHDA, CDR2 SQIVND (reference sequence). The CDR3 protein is CASTPLGYSNQPQHF. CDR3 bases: TGTGCCAGTACCCCCTTGGGCTATAGCAATCAGCCCCAGCATTTT.

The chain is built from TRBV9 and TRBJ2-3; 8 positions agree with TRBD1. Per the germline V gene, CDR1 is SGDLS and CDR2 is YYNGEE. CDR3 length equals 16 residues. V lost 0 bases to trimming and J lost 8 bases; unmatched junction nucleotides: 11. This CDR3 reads CASSVDGQGTGGTQYF. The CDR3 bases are TGTGCCAGCAGCGTAGACGGACAGGGTACTGGTGGTACGCAGTATTTT.

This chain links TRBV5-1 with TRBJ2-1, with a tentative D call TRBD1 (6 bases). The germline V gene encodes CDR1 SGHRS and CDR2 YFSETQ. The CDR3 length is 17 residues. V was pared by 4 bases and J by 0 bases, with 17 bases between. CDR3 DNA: TGCGCCAGCAGCGTAGAGGCGAGGGGGAGCTCCTACAATGAGCAGTTCTTC. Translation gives CASSVEARGSSYNEQFF. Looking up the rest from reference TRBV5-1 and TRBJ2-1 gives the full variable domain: KAGVTQTPRYLIKTRGQQVTLSCSPISGHRSVSWYQQTPGQGLQFLFEYFSETQRNKGNFPGRFSGRQFSNSRSEMNVSTLELGDSALYLCASSVEARGSSYNEQFFGPGTRLTVL.